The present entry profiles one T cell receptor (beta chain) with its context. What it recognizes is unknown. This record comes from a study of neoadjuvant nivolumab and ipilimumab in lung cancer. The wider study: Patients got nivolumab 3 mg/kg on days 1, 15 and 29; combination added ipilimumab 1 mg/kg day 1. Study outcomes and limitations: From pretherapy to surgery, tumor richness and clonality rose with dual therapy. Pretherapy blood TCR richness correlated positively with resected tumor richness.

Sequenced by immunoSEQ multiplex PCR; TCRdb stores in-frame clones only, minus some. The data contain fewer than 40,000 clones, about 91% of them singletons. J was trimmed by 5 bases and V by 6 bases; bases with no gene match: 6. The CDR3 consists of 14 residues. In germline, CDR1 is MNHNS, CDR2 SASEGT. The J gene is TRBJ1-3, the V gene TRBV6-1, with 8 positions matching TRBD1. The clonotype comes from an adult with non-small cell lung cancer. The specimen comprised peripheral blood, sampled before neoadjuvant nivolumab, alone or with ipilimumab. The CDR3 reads CASSPGQERNTIYF. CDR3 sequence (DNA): TGTGCCAGCAGCCCGGGACAGGAGCGAAACACCATATATTTT.